This is a list of T cell receptor beta chains from one sample in a study of Ad26.COV2.S vaccination and SARS-CoV-2 variants. Clones were sequenced by immunoSEQ multiplex PCR, and TCRdb holds only the in-frame ones, with some missing. The sample consists of 300,000 to 400,000 clones, roughly 87% of them appearing once. The sample in question was peripheral blood, obtained in a trial of Ad26.COV2.S vaccine versus placebo. Receptor source: a person between 18 and 59 years old who received the Ad26.COV2.S COVID-19 vaccine or a placebo. Both conserved end residues are trimmed from each CDR3. Fields, in order: CDR3 length, J gene, V gene, CDR3 protein.

13	TRBJ2-3	TRBV6-4	ASSDSRGGTDTQY
12	TRBJ2-3	TRBV7-9	ASSLGQNSDTQY
12	TRBJ2-5	TRBV4-1	ASSPRQGAETQY
12	TRBJ2-7	TRBV4-2	ASSQDTRGNEQY
13	TRBJ2-7	TRBV7-3	ASSLKGTGSYEQY
13	TRBJ2-3	TRBV27	ASRPNRGDTDTQY
13	TRBJ1-1	TRBV4-2	ASSQVMPTATEAF
12	TRBJ1-2	TRBV5-1	ASSLFRDNYGYT
14	TRBJ2-7	TRBV4-2	ASSLTDRAGRYEQY
12	TRBJ1-1	TRBV6-5	ASTLWTGNTEAF
15	TRBJ2-3	TRBV4-2	ASSQPKSSGNTDTQY
18	TRBJ2-6	TRBV7-6	ASSLEADPNHYSGANVLT
13	TRBJ1-1	TRBV7-6	ASSSHPDTNTEAF
14	TRBJ1-6	TRBV9	ASSVGGGGVNSPLH
15	TRBJ2-2	TRBV9	ASSVARSGANTGELF
14	TRBJ2-1	TRBV6-6	ASSYLRTGMYNEQF
13	TRBJ1-5	TRBV18	ASSPAGGLNQPQH
12	TRBJ2-3	TRBV29-1	SVALRQATDTQY
11	TRBJ2-7	TRBV5-6	ASNGLSSYEQY
11	TRBJ1-1	TRBV6-4	ASRERRNTEAF
14	TRBJ1-4	TRBV4-1	ASRDVGRGPNEKLF
9	TRBJ2-7	TRBV14	ASSQETGTY
13	TRBJ1-4	TRBV11-2	ASSSNLQGWEKLF
14	TRBJ2-6	TRBV2	ASSGDRVSGANVLT
14	TRBJ1-1	TRBV4-1	ASSQDPFPGNTEAF
15	TRBJ2-7	TRBV24-1	ATSDYHRDRCWYEQY
9	TRBJ1-1	TRBV3-1/TRBV3-2	ASSPGAEAF
13	TRBJ1-1	TRBV4-1	ASSQGTGGGTEAF
10	TRBJ1-4	TRBV9	ASSLGGEKLF
14	TRBJ2-1	TRBV4-2	ASSQEQGAPTKEQF
11	TRBJ2-2	TRBV7-3	ASSPRASGELF
12	TRBJ1-4	TRBV15	ATSDSTFDEKLF
13	TRBJ2-1	TRBV4-3	ASSQDFRGANEQF
11	TRBJ1-5	TRBV10-3	AIGQGKSQPQH
13	TRBJ2-1	TRBV5-1	ASSLVAGGPDEQF
12	TRBJ2-3	TRBV27	ASSLTSSTDTQY
14	TRBJ2-2	TRBV6-1	ASSVNPRLNTGELF
13	TRBJ1-5	TRBV5-6	ASSRQRQVYQPQH